This T cell receptor (beta chain) is from a study of memory CD4+ T cells and cytomegalovirus serostatus. Findings of the study overall: Suggested: most of the CMV-linked TCR signature lies in CD4+ memory cells. Repertoires predicted CMV serostatus with median bootstrapped AUC of around 0.96. About 40% of the roughly 160 known CMV-associated TCRbeta sequences appeared in CD4+ memory.

With regard to this clone: Antigen: not known.

Here immunoSEQ multiplex PCR was the method, and the copy in TCRdb shows in-frame clones only, minus some. This table has approximately 53,000 clones, 82% appearing once. The sort gate was single viable CD3+CD4+CD8-CD45RO+ cells for memory CD4+ T cells. The CDR3 is 15 amino acids. Germline V gives CDR1 LNHDA, CDR2 SQIVND (reference sequence). V lost 1 base, J lost 3 bases, and 10 bases lay in between. The sequenced material came from memory CD4+ T cells from blood. This clonotype was obtained from an adult in good health and CMV-seronegative. The chain has TRBV19 and TRBJ1-5; D unresolved. The CDR3 DNA reads as TGTGCCAGTAGTATAGCCGGCAGAACCAATCAGCCCCAGCATTTT. This translates into CASSIAGRTNQPQHF.